Each of the 24 T cell receptor beta chains below was sequenced from the same sample in a study of CD8 T cells in ankylosing spondylitis. TCRdb re-analysed the 5' RACE reads in MiXCR, keeping a single row per CDR3 protein. The sample holds about 240,000 distinct CDR3 sequences, roughly 8.6% seen once. Sequenced sample: blood, either unsorted or a sorted T cell fraction (not recorded which). The receptor set was obtained from a male donor with ankylosing spondylitis or in good health (not recorded which).

Of note for this clonotype: A much larger clone differs by one base, so this may be a read error. The chain is built from TRBV20-1 and TRBJ1-4; D not certain. CDR3 size: 15 residues. V gave up 1 base and J gave up 3 bases, with 12 bases separating them. Germline V lookup: CDR1 DFQATT, CDR2 SNEGSKA (reference sequence). In DNA, the CDR3 is TGCAGTGCTAGAGGGTTGGGGAGGGCTAATGAAAAACTGTTTTTT. It translates to CSARGLGRANEKLFF.

This clonotype was counted only a few times. This chain joins TRBV7-2 and TRBJ2-1, with 12 bases lining up with TRBD2. The V gene end was trimmed by 5 bases and the J gene end by 6 bases; junction bases not matched to a gene: 5. The CDR3 has 15 amino acids. CDR1 is SGHTA, CDR2 FQGNSA, per germline. For the CDR3, the DNA is TGTGCCAGCAGCCAGATGACTAGCGGGGGCAATGAGCAGTTCTTC. It is translated as CASSQMTSGGNEQFF.

This clonotype was observed a few times. The V call is TRBV15, the J call TRBJ2-1, with 9 bases identical to TRBD2. V was pared by 2 bases and J by 4 bases, with 18 bases of the junction left unmatched. The CDR3 consists of 20 residues. Germline V gene sequence: CDR1 LNHNV, CDR2 YYDKDF (reference sequence). The CDR3 coding sequence is TGTGCCACCAGCAGATCTTCCGCGAAGGCGGGAGGGCCTGCGTACAATGAGCAGTTCTTC. This codes for CATSRSSAKAGGPAYNEQFF.

This clonotype was observed many times. V usage is TRBV30 and J usage is TRBJ2-7; the D call may be TRBD1 or TRBD2 (5 bases each). The length of the CDR3 is 12 residues. Germline CDR1 and CDR2: GTSNPN and SVGIG (reference sequence). Trimming took 0 bases from V and 7 from J, leaving 10 bases between them. The CDR3 sequence: CAWSVRGEEQYF. CDR3 DNA sequence: TGTGCCTGGAGTGTACGGGGCGAAGAGCAGTACTTC.

The chain is built from TRBV7-9 and TRBJ2-7; the D is unclear. Germline lookup yields CDR1 SEHNR and CDR2 FQNEAQ (reference sequence). The CDR3 is 14 amino acids. V was clipped by 4 bases and J by 5 bases, with 15 bases between them. The CDR3 sequence: CASSSSGLPDEQYF. The DNA for the CDR3 is TGTGCCAGCAGCTCCTCGGGCCTCCCTGACGAGCAGTACTTC.

This clonotype has a handful of counts. The chain uses TRBV5-1 and TRBJ1-2, with 12 bases aligning to TRBD1. CDR1 and CDR2 from the germline V gene are SGHRS and YFSETQ. The CDR3 spans 18 residues. Trimming removed 3 bases from V and 6 bases from J; junction bases left unmatched: 15. CDR3 amino acids: CASSSDNLGTGGLDGYTF. In DNA, the CDR3 is TGCGCCAGCAGCTCGGATAACCTGGGGACAGGGGGCTTGGATGGCTACACCTTC.

This clonotype was seen many times. V gene TRBV20-1 combines with J gene TRBJ1-5; TRBD1 might be the D (6 bases). Trimming pared 0 bases from V and 6 bases from J, leaving 9 bases between. This CDR3 is built from 13 residues. Per germline, CDR1 DFQATT and CDR2 SNEGSKA (reference sequence). CDR3: CSAREGGSQPQHF. DNA for the CDR3: TGCAGTGCTAGAGAGGGGGGCTCTCAGCCCCAGCATTTT.

This clonotype was observed at least ten times. The chain recombines TRBV11-2 with TRBJ2-1, with 9 positions matching TRBD2. Germline V lookup: CDR1 SGHAT, CDR2 FQNNGV. V lost 4 bases, J lost 8 bases, and 3 bases stayed unmatched. The CDR3 sequence is 13 residues long. Here the CDR3 DNA reads TGTGCCAGCAGCTCCCGGACTAGCGATGAGCAGTTCTTC. This translates into CASSSRTSDEQFF.

This clonotype showed up many times. Sequence at one end of the junction differs from germline and may be a read error. The chain combines TRBV25-1 with TRBJ1-3; TRBD1 might be the D (5 bases). The CDR3 consists of 19 residues. The germline V gene encodes CDR1 MGHDK and CDR2 SYGVNS. The CDR3 coding sequence is TGTGCCAGCAGTGAAAGGAATGCGGACATTCTACGAGAGGGAAATACCATATATTTT. Protein sequence: CASSERNADILREGNTIYF. Together with reference TRBV25-1 and TRBJ1-3, the CDR3 gives the full variable domain: EADIYQTPRYLVIGTGKKITLECSQTMGHDKMYWYQQDPGMELHLIHYSYGVNSTEKGDLSSESTVSRIRTEHFPLTLESARPSHTSQYLCASSERNADILREGNTIYFGEGSWLTVV.

This clonotype was recorded at least ten times. This chain connects TRBV15 to TRBJ2-7; 9 nucleotides align to TRBD1. V lost 5 bases to trimming and J lost 6 bases; unmatched junction nucleotides: 2. The CDR3 spans 12 residues. The V gene's germline CDR1 is LNHNV and CDR2 YYDKDF (reference sequence). CDR3 region: CATSEDRGEQYF. The CDR3 DNA reads as TGTGCCACCAGCGAGGACAGGGGCGAGCAGTACTTC.

This clonotype came up many times. This chain joins TRBV7-2 and TRBJ2-7, with TRBD2 identical over 11 bases. CDR3 size: 16 residues. In germline, CDR1 is SGHTA, CDR2 FQGNSA. V trimming: 5 bases; J trimming: 9 bases; junction bases outside the gene matches: 15. The CDR3 spells CASSPQTSGIMKWQYF. The DNA of the CDR3 is TGTGCCAGCAGCCCACAGACTAGCGGGATTATGAAATGGCAGTACTTC. Full variable domain (remainder filled in from reference TRBV7-2 and TRBJ2-7): GAGVSQSPSNKVTEKGKDVELRCDPISGHTALYWYRQSLGQGLEFLIYFQGNSAPDKSGLPSDRFSAERTGGSVSTLTIQRTQQEDSAVYLCASSPQTSGIMKWQYFGPGTRLTVT.

This clonotype was counted between two and nine times. The chain combines TRBV20-1 with TRBJ2-5, with D possibly being TRBD1 (5 bases). The ends were cut back, 6 bases at V and 5 bases at J, with 16 bases in the middle. The germline gives CDR1 DFQATT, CDR2 SNEGSKA (reference sequence). This CDR3 is built from 13 residues. CDR3 coding DNA: TGCAGTGCCGTAAGAAGACAGTTGGAGACCCAGTACTTC. As protein: CSAVRRQLETQYF.

This clonotype was observed a handful of times. The chain links TRBV7-9 to TRBJ2-2; 8 nucleotides line up with TRBD1. With 4 bases clipped from V and 6 bases from J, the junction kept 7 bases outside the gene matches. The CDR3 runs 15 residues. In germline, CDR1 is SEHNR, CDR2 FQNEAQ (reference sequence). CDR3: CASSYGDRLAGELFF. DNA of the CDR3: TGTGCCAGCAGCTACGGGGACAGGCTCGCCGGGGAGCTGTTTTTT.

This clonotype occurred a few times. The chain joins TRBV19 to TRBJ1-1; D not resolved. Germline CDR1 LNHDA, CDR2 SQIVND (reference sequence). This CDR3 contains 12 residues. Here the CDR3 reads CAAVSYLGEAFF. CDR3 coding DNA: TGTGCTGCGGTTAGCTATCTAGGTGAAGCTTTCTTT.

This clonotype was counted at least ten times. The chain uses TRBV6-2 or TRBV6-3 and TRBJ2-3, with D perhaps TRBD2 (5 bases). Trimming shortened V by 6 bases and J by 1 base, and 20 bases separated the two germline ends. The CDR3 extends over 17 amino acids. The germline CDR1 and CDR2 sequences are MNHEY and SVGEGT. The DNA for the CDR3 is TGTGCCAGCAGACTGGGCCGTTTGAGCGGACGCACAGATACGCAGTATTTT. Encoded protein: CASRLGRLSGRTDTQYF.

The chain couples TRBV2 to TRBJ1-4; D not resolved. This CDR3 has 12 residues. Per the germline V gene, CDR1 is SNHLY and CDR2 is FYNNEI. Trimming removed 4 bases at V and 8 bases at J, with 8 bases between. The CDR3 DNA follows: TGTGCCAGCAGTGTGGCCAGCGAAAAACTGTTTTTT. Its protein product is CASSVASEKLFF.

Ten or more counts support this clonotype. The chain recombines TRBV4-1 with TRBJ2-1; 12 positions match TRBD2. CDR3 length: 16 amino acids. Trimming removed 0 bases from V and 5 bases from J; junction bases left unmatched: 2. Germline V gene lookup returns CDR1 MGHRA and CDR2 YSYEKL. DNA for the CDR3: TGCGCCAGCAGCCAAGATCTAGCGGGAGGGAACAATGAGCAGTTCTTC. Its protein is CASSQDLAGGNNEQFF.

This clonotype was recorded only once. This could be a read error, since a much larger clone is one nucleotide away. J is TRBJ2-1 and V is TRBV2; no definite D call. The CDR3 totals 15 residues. Trimming cost V 5 bases and J 13 bases, with 24 bases left between them. Per the germline V gene, CDR1 is SNHLY and CDR2 is FYNNEI. The CDR3 region is CASSPRMSPRSDQFF. The CDR3 nucleotides read TGTGCCAGCAGTCCCCGTATGTCACCACGGAGTGATCAGTTCTTC.

This clonotype was counted many times. This chain uses TRBV20-1 with TRBJ2-3, with a tentative D call TRBD2 (6 bases). From germline, CDR1 is DFQATT and CDR2 SNEGSKA (reference sequence). The CDR3 is 15 residues long. V shed 1 base and J shed 6 bases, with 17 bases lying between them. CDR3 in amino acids: CSARVGNRLGDTQYF. The CDR3 DNA reads TGCAGTGCTAGAGTGGGGAACCGACTAGGCGATACGCAGTATTTT.

Many counts were recorded for this clonotype. V is TRBV15 and J is TRBJ2-5, with D hard to call. This CDR3 spans 14 amino acids. Germline CDR1 is LNHNV and CDR2 is YYDKDF (reference sequence). V lost 3 bases and J lost 5, with 13 bases in between. CDR3 sequence: CATSSFSVGETQYF. The CDR3 region has the DNA TGTGCCACCAGCAGTTTTTCAGTGGGGGAGACCCAGTACTTC.

At least ten counts were recorded for this clonotype. The chain couples TRBV29-1 to TRBJ1-2, with 8 bases aligning to TRBD1. Germline values: CDR1 SQVTM, CDR2 ANQGSEA. V dropped 7 bases and J dropped 8; count of bases not matched to a gene: 15. This CDR3 contains 14 residues. CDR3 in DNA: TGCAGCGCCAGACAGGGGCCCAGGACGGGGGGCTACACCTTC. Translating gives CSARQGPRTGGYTF.

This clonotype was picked up many times. This chain joins TRBV12-3 or TRBV12-4 and TRBJ2-1; 7 bases agree with TRBD2. The V gene end was trimmed by 5 bases and the J gene end by 4 bases; junction bases not matched to a gene: 2. The CDR3 spans 13 residues. The CDR3: CASSPGGYNEQFF. In DNA form, the CDR3 reads TGTGCCAGCAGTCCGGGGGGATACAATGAGCAGTTCTTC.

In its sample, this clonotype was seen many times. This rearrangement joins TRBV10-3 to TRBJ2-3; no definite D call. The CDR3 has 12 amino acids. V lost 6 bases and J lost 4, with 8 bases in between. Germline lookup yields CDR1 ENHRY and CDR2 SYGVKD. This CDR3 is CAISPHSDTQYF. The CDR3 nucleotides read TGTGCCATCAGCCCCCATTCAGATACGCAGTATTTT.

This clonotype appeared many times. The chain employs TRBV12-3 or TRBV12-4 and TRBJ2-5; TRBD2 matches 12 bases. CDR3 size: 16 residues. V was clipped by 5 bases and J by 5 bases; unmatched bases: 9. DNA for the CDR3: TGTGCCAGCAGTGTACTAGCGGGGGGCAACGTCGAGACCCAGTACTTC. The encoded protein is CASSVLAGGNVETQYF.